One and the same sample provided the 17 T cell receptor beta chains below, sequenced in a study of blood T cell repertoires in COVID-19. Clones were sequenced by immunoSEQ multiplex PCR, and TCRdb holds only the in-frame ones, with some missing. The sample has approximately 400,000 clones, 88% seen once. Sequencing was performed on peripheral blood. The receptor set was obtained from a woman in her forties or fifties with COVID-19, enrolled during active disease.

The chain joins TRBV5-1 to TRBJ2-5; TRBD2 matches at 9 bases. The CDR3 runs to 16 residues. Germline lookup yields CDR1 SGHRS and CDR2 YFSETQ. The V and J ends lost 0 bases and 2 bases, in that order; junction bases with no gene match: 5. This CDR3 is CASSLGPSGAQETQYF. The CDR3 DNA reads TGCGCCAGCAGCTTGGGGCCTAGCGGGGCGCAAGAGACCCAGTACTTC.

The rearrangement uses TRBV9 and TRBJ1-3; TRBD1 is a possible D gene (6 bases). Germline CDR1 and CDR2: SGDLS and YYNGEE. The CDR3 length is 15 residues. V dropped 2 bases and J dropped 2 bases, with 11 bases sitting between them. This CDR3 is CASSVLGGPGNTIYF. The CDR3 DNA reads as TGTGCCAGCAGCGTCCTAGGGGGTCCTGGAAACACCATATATTTT.

The rearrangement joins TRBV7-2 to TRBJ2-1, with TRBD2 identical over 11 bases. This CDR3 is 15 amino acids long. The V gene end was trimmed by 5 bases and the J gene end by 9 bases; junction bases not matched to a gene: 9. From germline, CDR1 is SGHTA and CDR2 FQGNSA. The CDR3 protein is CASSRSGGVGGEQFF. For the CDR3, the DNA is TGTGCCAGCAGCCGTAGCGGGGGGGTCGGTGGTGAGCAGTTCTTC.

This chain connects TRBV6-6 to TRBJ2-7; D is unresolved. The V end was cut by 2 bases, the J end by 3 bases, with 8 bases between. CDR1 is MNHNY and CDR2 is SVGAGI in the germline V gene (reference sequence). This CDR3 contains 13 residues. The CDR3 bases are TGTGCCAGCAGTTACAACAGTATCTACGAGCAGTACTTC. Translation: CASSYNSIYEQYF.

This rearrangement joins TRBV5-1 to TRBJ2-1; D uncertain. Trimming took off 1 base at V and 9 bases at J, with 17 bases between the two ends. Looked up from germline, CDR1 is SGHRS and CDR2 is YFSETQ. CDR3 size: 15 residues. The CDR3 DNA reads TGCGCCAGCAGCTTGACCCTGATACCTACGGGTGAGCAGTTCTTC. Protein: CASSLTLIPTGEQFF.

With respect to this clone: This sample includes further DNA sequences coding for the same CDR3. The chain uses TRBV5-6 and TRBJ1-1; 8 bases are shared with TRBD1. CDR1 is SGHDT, CDR2 YYEEEE, per germline. This CDR3 is 14 amino acids long. V dropped 2 bases and J dropped 1; count of bases not matched to a gene: 1. In DNA, the CDR3 is TGTGCCAGCAGCTTTGGACAGGGGAACACTGAAGCTTTCTTT. As protein: CASSFGQGNTEAFF.

In regard to this clone: At the DNA level, this CDR3 is encoded by other sequences in the same sample as well. The V and J genes are TRBV5-4 and TRBJ1-2; a weak D match, TRBD1 (5 bases). The CDR3 runs to 13 residues. Germline-derived CDR1 and CDR2 are SGHNT and YYREEE (reference sequence). V lost 0 bases, J lost 4 bases, and 7 bases lay in between. The CDR3 nucleotides are TGTGCCAGCAGCTTGGCGGGGGGCTATGGCTACACCTTC. This gives the protein CASSLAGGYGYTF.

In this sample, this clone turned up once. The chain recombines TRBV2 with TRBJ2-3; perhaps TRBD2 as D (5 bases). CDR1 and CDR2 from the germline V gene are SNHLY and FYNNEI. V was trimmed by 4 bases and J by 10 bases, leaving 9 bases between them. This CDR3 has 11 amino acids. This chain's CDR3 is CASSVSDSQYF. The DNA for the CDR3 is TGTGCCAGCAGTGTTTCGGACTCGCAGTATTTT.

This chain joins TRBV30 and TRBJ1-2; possibly TRBD1 for D (5 bases). From germline, CDR1 is GTSNPN and CDR2 SVGIG (reference sequence). The CDR3 sequence is 13 residues long. V was pared by 5 bases and J by 4 bases, with 14 bases between. CDR3 DNA: TGTGCCTGGGGGCAGGGCGGGGGCTATGGCTACACCTTC. Its translation is CAWGQGGGYGYTF.

This rearrangement joins TRBV5-1 to TRBJ2-5, with TRBD2 matching over 9 bases. The CDR3 consists of 18 residues. The germline CDR1 and CDR2 sequences are SGHRS and YFSETQ. Trimming cost V 3 bases and J 5 bases; bases outside gene matches: 17. CDR3 sequence (DNA): TGCGCCAGCAGCTCGGGGGGAACTCTAGCGGGGTTAGGGGAGACCCAGTACTTC. It yields the protein CASSSGGTLAGLGETQYF.

The chain couples TRBV10-1 to TRBJ2-3; tentatively, D is TRBD2 (6 bases). This CDR3 comprises 14 residues. Germline assignment: CDR1 WNHNN and CDR2 SYGVQD (reference sequence). Between the trimmed V and J ends, which lost 2 bases and 4 bases, there was a span of 10 bases. DNA of the CDR3: TGCGCCAGCAGTGAGGTGGGAGGCGCAGATACGCAGTATTTT. Translating it yields CASSEVGGADTQYF.

The chain has TRBV6-1 and TRBJ1-4; 7 bases agree with TRBD1. Looked up from germline, CDR1 is MNHNS and CDR2 is SASEGT. V was pared by 2 bases and J by 5 bases, with 5 bases of the junction left unmatched. The CDR3 covers 15 residues. Here the CDR3 reads CASSERGRGNEKLFF. The CDR3 nucleotides read TGTGCCAGCAGTGAAAGAGGCAGGGGGAATGAAAAACTGTTTTTT.

This clone was counted a few times. This chain connects TRBV27 to TRBJ1-2; no reliable D call. The CDR3 length is 13 residues. Germline loops: CDR1 MNHEY, CDR2 SMNVEV (reference sequence). V dropped 6 bases and J dropped 2 bases, with 10 bases sitting between them. CDR3 amino acids: CASSGSANYGYTF. The CDR3 bases are TGTGCCAGCAGCGGGTCCGCGAACTATGGCTACACCTTC.

This clone showed up just once. V gene TRBV28 combines with J gene TRBJ2-7; TRBD2 matches at 8 bases. The CDR3 totals 17 residues. The trim removed 3 bases at V and 4 bases at J, leaving 14 bases unmatched. CDR1 MDHEN and CDR2 SYDVKM come from the germline V gene. CDR3 region: CASSFLGFDSGAYEQYF. The CDR3 bases are TGTGCCAGCAGTTTCCTCGGGTTCGATAGCGGGGCATACGAGCAGTACTTC.

The V call is TRBV11-2, the J call TRBJ2-5; a weak D match, TRBD2 (5 bases). Per germline, CDR1 SGHAT and CDR2 FQNNGV. This CDR3 contains 16 residues. Trimming left V 2 bases short and J 5 bases short, with 18 bases between. CDR3 sequence (DNA): TGTGCCAGCAGCTTATTTTCGTTTAGGTCGGGGGAGACCCAGTACTTC. This encodes CASSLFSFRSGETQYF.

The V gene is TRBV6-5, the J gene TRBJ1-3; 8 nucleotides match TRBD1. Germline V gene data show CDR1 as MNHEY and CDR2 as SVGAGI. The trim removed 5 bases at V and 4 bases at J, leaving 7 bases unmatched. The CDR3 contains 15 residues. The CDR3 DNA reads as TGTGCCAGCAGTAGGGGACAGGTCGCGGGAAACACCATATATTTT. This gives the protein CASSRGQVAGNTIYF.

This clone was seen only once. The rearrangement links TRBV4-1 to TRBJ1-1, with a possible D match to TRBD1 (5 bases). The V gene lost 0 bases and the J gene lost 4 bases, with 12 bases spanning the gap. Per the germline V gene, CDR1 is MGHRA and CDR2 is YSYEKL. CDR3 length equals 15 residues. CDR3 amino acids: CASSQDWSGGTEAFF. CDR3 coding DNA: TGCGCCAGCAGCCAAGATTGGTCCGGGGGCACTGAAGCTTTCTTT.